These T cell receptor beta chains were read from a single sample in a study of shared clonotypes between healthy human individuals. TCRdb keeps only in-frame clones here, not all; method: immunoSEQ multiplex PCR. This table holds roughly 590,000 clones, nearly 97% found once. What was sequenced was naive CD8+ T cells sorted from blood. Receptors originate from a woman aged 25 to 39 in good health. The CDR3 runs from the conserved cysteine through the conserved F or W. A D gene is named only where the DNA matches it firmly. Not every row has a clone size; where given, it reads once, few, many or a size class.

J | size | V | D | CDR3 | DNA
TRBJ2-2 | . | TRBV2 | . | CATLPAEGNTGELFF | TGTGCCACCCTTCCGGCGGAGGGGAACACCGGGGAGCTGTTTTTT
TRBJ2-2 | once | TRBV29-1 | . | CSGQNTGELFF | TGCAGCGGACAGAACACCGGGGAGCTGTTTTTT
TRBJ2-7 | once | TRBV10-1 | . | CASSDRVSYEQYF | TGCGCCAGCAGTGACAGGGTCTCCTACGAGCAGTACTTC
TRBJ2-7 | . | TRBV5-1 | . | CASTSGYEQYF | TGCGCCAGCACCTCAGGCTACGAGCAGTACTTC
TRBJ1-2 | . | TRBV15 | . | CATSRTGSYGYTF | TGTGCCACCAGCAGAACAGGATCTTATGGCTACACCTTC
TRBJ2-2 | . | TRBV7-9 | . | CASRGSGELFF | TGTGCCAGCAGGGGATCCGGGGAGCTGTTTTTT
TRBJ2-7 | once | TRBV27 | TRBD2 | CASSRSGREDEQYF | TGTGCCAGCAGTCGTAGCGGGAGGGAGGACGAGCAGTACTTC
TRBJ2-4 | . | TRBV4-1 | TRBD2 | CASSQEWGFVAGAVLAKNIQYF | TGCGCCAGCAGCCAAGAGTGGGGTTTTGTAGCGGGAGCAGTCTTAGCCAAAAACATTCAGTACTTC
TRBJ1-1 | . | TRBV13 | . | CASSLSGVNTEAFF | TGTGCCAGCAGTCTCAGTGGGGTTAACACTGAAGCTTTCTTT
TRBJ1-1 | . | TRBV27 | . | CASSLFYSALNTEAFF | TGTGCCAGCAGTTTATTCTATTCCGCGCTGAACACTGAAGCTTTCTTT
TRBJ2-7 | . | TRBV6-5 | . | CATSGAQYEQYF | TGTGCCACTTCCGGGGCCCAATACGAGCAGTACTTC
TRBJ2-3 | . | TRBV27 | . | CASSPRGSTDTQYF | TGTGCCAGCAGCCCGCGGGGAAGCACAGATACGCAGTATTTT
TRBJ2-1 | . | TRBV4-2 | TRBD1 | CASSQVQGESEQFF | TGTGCCAGCAGCCAAGTTCAGGGGGAGAGTGAGCAGTTCTTC
TRBJ1-5 | . | TRBV30 | . | CAWSVGHTSNQPQHF | TGTGCCTGGAGTGTAGGACACACTAGCAATCAGCCCCAGCATTTT
TRBJ2-7 | once | TRBV5-4 | . | CASSSETYEQYF | TGTGCCAGCAGCTCCGAAACCTACGAGCAGTACTTC
TRBJ2-3 | once | TRBV27 | TRBD2 | CASSSWTSGSIDTQYF | TGTGCCAGCAGTTCTTGGACTAGCGGGAGCATAGATACGCAGTATTTT
TRBJ1-2 | . | TRBV5-1 | TRBD1 | CASSPGGTGHFLDYGYTF | TGCGCCAGCAGCCCAGGGGGGACAGGGCATTTTCTGGACTATGGCTACACCTTC
TRBJ1-1 | . | TRBV2 | . | CATSGWENTEAFF | TGTGCCACCTCGGGCTGGGAGAACACTGAAGCTTTCTTT
TRBJ1-1 | . | TRBV27 | . | CASSPYGETEAFF | TGTGCCAGCAGTCCCTACGGCGAGACTGAAGCTTTCTTT
TRBJ2-7 | . | TRBV10-2 | TRBD2 | CASCPTVFLAGASYEQYF | TGCGCCAGCTGCCCGACTGTCTTCTTAGCGGGAGCCTCCTACGAGCAGTACTTC
TRBJ2-7 | . | TRBV6-5 | . | CASSYSGESYEQYF | TGTGCCAGCAGTTACTCGGGGGAATCCTACGAGCAGTACTTC
TRBJ1-2 | . | TRBV19 | . | CASRNGWSRYTF | TGTGCCAGTAGAAACGGGTGGTCACGCTACACCTTC
TRBJ2-3 | . | TRBV9 | . | CASSVDGGTDTQYF | TGTGCCAGCAGCGTAGATGGGGGCACAGATACGCAGTATTTT
TRBJ2-7 | . | TRBV7-6 | . | CASSLERQGSSYEQYF | TGTGCCAGCAGCTTAGAGAGGCAGGGAAGCTCCTACGAGCAGTACTTC
TRBJ2-1 | . | TRBV6-1 | TRBD1 | CASSGDRYNEQFF | TGTGCCAGCAGTGGGGACAGATACAATGAGCAGTTCTTC
TRBJ2-7 | . | TRBV10-3 | . | CAISESGADGITYEQYF | TGTGCCATCAGTGAGTCGGGGGCGGACGGAATAACCTACGAGCAGTACTTC
TRBJ1-5 | once | TRBV2 | TRBD1 | CASSAPGQGKWGIASQPQHF | TGTGCCAGCAGTGCACCGGGACAGGGAAAGTGGGGGATAGCAAGTCAGCCCCAGCATTTT
TRBJ2-3 | . | TRBV5-8 | . | CASSVQVGTDTQYF | TGTGCCAGCAGCGTACAGGTGGGCACAGATACGCAGTATTTT
TRBJ2-7 | . | TRBV28 | . | CASSSSTSAASSYEQYF | TGTGCCAGCAGTTCAAGCACCAGTGCGGCATCCTCCTACGAGCAGTACTTC
TRBJ2-7 | . | TRBV9 | . | CASSGPPTEPTYEQYF | TGTGCCAGCAGCGGCCCCCCCACGGAGCCAACCTACGAGCAGTACTTC
TRBJ2-7 | . | TRBV6-5 | TRBD2 | CASSSGGLAGGYEQYF | TGTGCCAGCAGTTCGGGGGGACTAGCGGGAGGATACGAGCAGTACTTC
TRBJ2-7 | . | TRBV13 | . | CASSRSRAYEQYF | TGTGCCAGCAGCCGCAGCCGGGCCTACGAGCAGTACTTC
TRBJ2-7 | . | TRBV19 | . | CASSIDSDHSYEQYF | TGTGCCAGTAGTATAGATTCAGATCACTCCTACGAGCAGTACTTC
TRBJ2-1 | . | TRBV15 | TRBD2 | CATSTGTSGYNEQFF | TGTGCCACCAGCACCGGGACTAGCGGCTACAATGAGCAGTTCTTC
TRBJ2-7 | . | TRBV28 | TRBD1 | CASSLAGGDHEQYF | TGTGCCAGCAGTTTGGCAGGGGGCGACCACGAGCAGTACTTC
TRBJ1-5 | . | TRBV7-9 | TRBD1 | CASSASDRVGDQPQHF | TGTGCCAGCAGTGCTAGCGACAGGGTCGGGGATCAGCCCCAGCATTTT
TRBJ2-5 | . | TRBV28 | . | CASSSTDGVQETQYF | TGTGCCAGCAGTTCGACCGACGGAGTACAAGAGACCCAGTACTTC
TRBJ2-1 | . | TRBV5-6 | TRBD2 | CASSPGTSGRNEQFF | TGTGCCAGCAGCCCCGGGACTAGCGGAAGGAATGAGCAGTTCTTC
TRBJ2-7 | . | TRBV28 | . | CASSLTHEQYF | TGTGCCAGCAGTTTGACGCACGAGCAGTACTTC
TRBJ1-5 | . | TRBV9 | . | CASSVAADRDQPQHF | TGTGCCAGCAGCGTAGCGGCGGACAGAGATCAGCCCCAGCATTTT